These 31 T cell receptor beta chains were sequenced from one sample in a study of blood T cell repertoires in COVID-19. Assay: immunoSEQ multiplex PCR; the TCRdb copy retains only in-frame clones and omits some. The sample holds 250,000 to 350,000 clones, about 91% seen once. Sequencing used peripheral blood. These receptors were obtained from a woman aged 55-69 years with acute or convalescent COVID-19.

The rearrangement joins TRBV9 to TRBJ2-1, with 9 bases identical to TRBD1. Germline V gene data show CDR1 as SGDLS and CDR2 as YYNGEE. The V segment lost 4 bases and the J segment 5 bases; nucleotides outside the gene matches: 7. The CDR3 length is 15 residues. Here the CDR3 reads CASSLRTGVHNEQFF. The CDR3 DNA sequence: TGTGCCAGCAGCCTCCGGACAGGGGTCCACAATGAGCAGTTCTTC.

J is TRBJ2-1 and V is TRBV3-1 (or the pseudogene TRBV3-2), with 9 bases fitting TRBD2. The germline V gene has CDR1 LGHDT and CDR2 YNNKEL (reference sequence). V lost 1 base to trimming and J lost 7 bases; unmatched junction nucleotides: 5. This CDR3 spans 15 amino acids. The CDR3 coding sequence is TGTGCCAGCAGCCAAGTGGCGGGAGGGCGAAATGAGCAGTTCTTC. This sequence encodes CASSQVAGGRNEQFF.

The chain recombines TRBV30 with TRBJ1-1; possibly TRBD1 for D (6 bases). The V gene lost 0 bases and the J gene lost 5 bases, with 13 bases spanning the gap. Germline V lookup: CDR1 GTSNPN, CDR2 SVGIG (reference sequence). This CDR3 contains 14 residues. The CDR3: CAWSVGGGATEAFF. The DNA for the CDR3 is TGTGCCTGGAGTGTAGGGGGGGGAGCTACTGAAGCTTTCTTT.

Worth noting for this clone: Other nucleotide sequences in the sample specify the same CDR3. The CDR3 DNA follows: TGTGCCAGCAGTGAACTAGCGGGGGATGAGCAGTTCTTC. Encoded protein: CASSELAGDEQFF. The V and J genes are TRBV2 and TRBJ2-1; 10 bases match TRBD2. Germline V lookup: CDR1 SNHLY, CDR2 FYNNEI. This CDR3 contains 13 residues. Trimming cost V 2 bases and J 8 bases; bases outside gene matches: 0.

V gene TRBV4-2 combines with J gene TRBJ2-7, with D hard to call. V was shortened by 0 bases and J by 7 bases, with 4 bases between the two germline ends. Germline CDR1 and CDR2: LGHNA and YNFKEQ. The length of the CDR3 is 11 residues. This CDR3 is CASSQEEEQYF. In DNA form, the CDR3 reads TGTGCCAGCAGCCAAGAGGAGGAGCAGTACTTC.

The CDR3 loop is CASSLGRDSPYEQYF. CDR3 sequence (DNA): TGTGCCAGCAGCTTAGGCCGGGACAGCCCTTACGAGCAGTACTTC. The genes are TRBV13 and TRBJ2-7, with TRBD1 matching over 7 bases. The CDR3 is 15 residues long. Germline V gives CDR1 PRHDT, CDR2 FYEKMQ (reference sequence). J gave up 4 bases and V 0 bases, and 6 bases lay outside the gene matches.

V is TRBV24-1 and J is TRBJ1-3, with 12 bases matching TRBD1. The CDR3 totals 18 residues. Per the germline V gene, CDR1 is KGHDR and CDR2 is SFDVKD. V lost 8 bases to trimming and J lost 1 base; unmatched junction nucleotides: 11. The CDR3 DNA reads as TGTGCCACCACCCTCCGGGACAGGGGGCGCAGGTCTGGAAACACCATATATTTT. Translated, it gives CATTLRDRGRRSGNTIYF.

The chain joins TRBV11-1 to TRBJ2-1, with D hard to call. The CDR3 totals 11 residues. The V end lost 4 bases, the J end lost 7 bases, and 5 bases lay between the germline ends. Germline assignment: CDR1 SGHAT and CDR2 FQDESV (reference sequence). DNA of the CDR3: TGTGCCAGCAGCTCCCGGAATGAGCAGTTCTTC. It codes for CASSSRNEQFF.

V usage is TRBV7-9 and J usage is TRBJ2-1; 8 positions match TRBD2. The germline gives CDR1 SEHNR, CDR2 FQNEAQ (reference sequence). V shed 5 bases and J 6 bases; nucleotides not matched to a gene: 9. The CDR3 runs 15 residues. In DNA form, the CDR3 reads TGTGCCAGCAGCCCACGTCCGGCGGGGGGCAATGAGCAGTTCTTC. Translated: CASSPRPAGGNEQFF. Together with reference TRBV7-9 and TRBJ2-1, the CDR3 gives the full variable domain: DTGVSQNPRHKITKRGQNVTFRCDPISEHNRLYWYRQTLGQGPEFLTYFQNEAQLEKSRLLSDRFSAERPKGSFSTLEIQRTEQGDSAMYLCASSPRPAGGNEQFFGPGTRLTVL.

The chain uses TRBV29-1 and TRBJ2-7; the D gene is possibly TRBD1 (6 bases). Between the trimmed V and J ends, which lost 4 bases and 0 bases, there was a span of 13 bases. CDR3 length: 14 amino acids. Germline assignment: CDR1 SQVTM and CDR2 ANQGSEA. In DNA, the CDR3 is TGCAGCGTTGTCAGGGGCCTAAGCTCCTACGAGCAGTACTTC. As protein: CSVVRGLSSYEQYF.

This clone has a handful of counts. The genes are TRBV9 and TRBJ2-1, with 7 positions matching TRBD2. Trimming took 0 bases from V and 0 from J; bases not matched to a gene: 3. The CDR3 sequence is 16 residues long. Germline V gene sequence: CDR1 SGDLS, CDR2 YYNGEE. This CDR3 reads CASSVGRGSSYNEQFF. DNA for the CDR3: TGTGCCAGCAGCGTAGGCCGCGGGAGCTCCTACAATGAGCAGTTCTTC.

The rearrangement links TRBV5-6 to TRBJ2-2, with D maybe TRBD2 (5 bases). V was clipped by 0 bases and J by 3 bases, with 9 bases between them. The CDR3 extends over 15 amino acids. The V gene's germline CDR1 is SGHDT and CDR2 YYEEEE. CDR3 in DNA: TGTGCCAGCAGCTTGGAACGGGAATACACCGGGGAGCTGTTTTTT. Its translation: CASSLEREYTGELFF.

The V gene is TRBV25-1, the J gene TRBJ2-2, with 8 bases that match TRBD1. CDR3 length: 16 amino acids. The germline gives CDR1 MGHDK, CDR2 SYGVNS. V trimming: 1 base; J trimming: 1 base; junction bases outside the gene matches: 2. The CDR3 bases are TGTGCCAGCAGTGAATGGGGACAGGAGAACACCGGGGAGCTGTTTTTT. It is translated as CASSEWGQENTGELFF.

The chain uses TRBV5-1 and TRBJ2-1; D perhaps matches TRBD2 (5 bases). The CDR3 spans 15 residues. The V end was cut by 5 bases, the J end by 2 bases, with 14 bases between. Germline CDR1 reads SGHRS; CDR2 reads YFSETQ. DNA of the CDR3: TGCGCCAGCAGGGGGAATGAGGGCCCCTACAATGAGCAGTTCTTC. Its protein product is CASRGNEGPYNEQFF.

The chain couples TRBV5-1 to TRBJ1-4; D is unresolved. This CDR3 has 14 amino acids. CDR1 is SGHRS and CDR2 is YFSETQ in the germline V gene. Deletions cut 1 base from V and 8 bases from J, with 12 bases between. This CDR3 reads CASSLQESREKLFF. CDR3 bases: TGCGCCAGCAGCTTGCAGGAAAGTAGAGAAAAACTGTTTTTT.

The chain recombines TRBV30 with TRBJ1-1, with D uncertain. Trimming removed 1 base at V and 1 base at J, with 13 bases between. CDR1 is GTSNPN, CDR2 SVGIG, per germline (reference sequence). The CDR3 has 15 residues. The CDR3 region is CAWSAIGRGNTEAFF. CDR3 DNA sequence: TGTGCCTGGAGTGCTATAGGGAGAGGGAACACTGAAGCTTTCTTT.

This rearrangement joins TRBV7-9 to TRBJ2-3, with unresolved D. The germline V gene has CDR1 SEHNR and CDR2 FQNEAQ (reference sequence). CDR3 length equals 13 residues. The V end was cut by 2 bases, the J end by 4 bases, with 7 bases between. The CDR3 sequence is CASSLSNPDTQYF. CDR3 sequence (DNA): TGTGCCAGCAGCTTATCTAATCCAGATACGCAGTATTTT. The complete variable domain, with remaining parts taken from reference TRBV7-9 and TRBJ2-3, reads DTGVSQNPRHKITKRGQNVTFRCDPISEHNRLYWYRQTLGQGPEFLTYFQNEAQLEKSRLLSDRFSAERPKGSFSTLEIQRTEQGDSAMYLCASSLSNPDTQYFGPGTRLTVL.

This clone was found a few times. This chain uses TRBV2 with TRBJ1-4; TRBD1 agrees at 10 bases. J lost 10 bases, V lost 5 bases, and 7 bases had no gene match. Per the germline V gene, CDR1 is SNHLY and CDR2 is FYNNEI. The CDR3 sequence is 14 residues long. CDR3 sequence (DNA): TGTGCCAGCAGTACTTATCGGACAGGGGGAAAACTGTTTTTT. It is translated as CASSTYRTGGKLFF.

V is TRBV6-2 or TRBV6-3 and J is TRBJ1-1; TRBD1 might be the D (5 bases). V lost 4 bases and J lost 0, with 12 bases in between. CDR1 MNHEY and CDR2 SVGEGT come from the germline V gene. CDR3 size: 15 residues. CDR3 coding DNA: TGTGCCAGCAGTTCCTCGGGACTCATGAACACTGAAGCTTTCTTT. It translates to CASSSSGLMNTEAFF.

The chain is built from TRBV5-1 and TRBJ2-7; D is possibly TRBD1 (6 bases). The germline V gene has CDR1 SGHRS and CDR2 YFSETQ. V was trimmed by 3 bases and J by 3 bases, leaving 16 bases between them. This CDR3 region has 15 residues. This CDR3 is CASSSTGLSGYEQYF. DNA of the CDR3: TGCGCCAGCAGCTCAACAGGGCTTTCCGGCTACGAGCAGTACTTC.

The chain links TRBV27 to TRBJ1-1, with D possibly matching TRBD1 (5 bases). Trimming stripped 0 bases from V and 1 base from J, with 15 bases between. The CDR3 is 17 amino acids. Germline CDR1 is MNHEY and CDR2 is SMNVEV (reference sequence). The chain's CDR3 is CASSLSPPGQQNTEAFF. The CDR3 nucleotides read TGTGCCAGCAGTTTATCCCCTCCAGGGCAGCAGAACACTGAAGCTTTCTTT.

The chain uses TRBV5-4 and TRBJ2-7; TRBD2 aligns across 8 bases. The V and J ends lost 4 bases and 6 bases, in that order; junction bases with no gene match: 12. From germline, CDR1 is SGHNT and CDR2 YYREEE (reference sequence). The CDR3 is made up of 15 amino acids. The CDR3 sequence: CASSPGGEAFFEQYF. The CDR3 region has the DNA TGTGCCAGCAGCCCCGGGGGGGAGGCCTTCTTCGAGCAGTACTTC.

DNA for the CDR3: TGTGCCAGCAGACCCTACCGGGGGTATGGCTACACCTTC. Translation gives CASRPYRGYGYTF. V and J are TRBV7-9 and TRBJ1-2; a possible D gene is TRBD1 (5 bases). The germline gives CDR1 SEHNR, CDR2 FQNEAQ (reference sequence). The CDR3 is 13 residues long. V was clipped by 6 bases and J by 5 bases, with 13 bases between them.

V usage is TRBV27 and J usage is TRBJ2-2, with a weak D call TRBD2 (6 bases). Germline CDR1 and CDR2: MNHEY and SMNVEV (reference sequence). Trimming left V 4 bases short and J 4 bases short, with 10 bases between. The CDR3 is 14 residues long. CDR3: CASSSGTGTGELFF. CDR3 coding DNA: TGTGCCAGCAGTTCCGGGACTGGCACCGGGGAGCTGTTTTTT.

This sequence joins TRBV21-1 and TRBJ2-6; the table's D gene call, TRBD1, was not cross checked with the DNA. TRBV21-1 is reported as a pseudogene. CDR3 length: 18 amino acids. CDR3 sequence reads: CASSGPGQAGSGANVLTF. Written as DNA, the CDR3 is TGTGCCAGCAGCGGACCGGGACAGGCCGGCTCTGGGGCCAACGTCCTGACTTTC.

CDR3 region: CASSPASSGANVLTF. The DNA of the CDR3 is TGTGCCAGCAGCCCCGCCAGTTCTGGGGCCAACGTCCTGACTTTC. This sequence joins TRBV5-4 and TRBJ2-6; D remains unclear. The CDR3 is made up of 15 amino acids. Germline values: CDR1 SGHNT, CDR2 YYREEE (reference sequence). Trimming took 4 bases from V and 1 from J, leaving 9 bases between them.

The chain is built from TRBV11-2 and TRBJ2-1; 13 bases agree with TRBD2. Per the germline V gene, CDR1 is SGHAT and CDR2 is FQNNGV. The J segment lost 14 bases and the V segment lost 5 bases, leaving 6 bases of the junction unmatched. This CDR3 contains 13 residues. The CDR3 sequence: CASSTGLAGDKFF. The CDR3 DNA reads TGTGCCAGCAGCACCGGACTAGCGGGAGATAAGTTCTTC.

The chain joins TRBV4-1 to TRBJ1-4; D ambiguous. This CDR3 spans 15 amino acids. Germline CDR1 and CDR2: MGHRA and YSYEKL. V was pared by 2 bases and J by 3 bases, with 10 bases between. CDR3 nucleotide sequence: TGCGCCAGCAGCCAACAGAGGGTAGCTAATGAAAAACTGTTTTTT. Its protein is CASSQQRVANEKLFF.

The chain combines TRBV6-2 or TRBV6-3 with TRBJ1-5; 9 positions agree with TRBD1. The germline gives CDR1 MNHEY, CDR2 SVGEGT. The CDR3 is made up of 15 amino acids. V was pared by 5 bases and J by 5 bases, with 7 bases of the junction left unmatched. The CDR3 bases are TGTGCCAGCAGTCCCACAGGGGGCGCCGATCAGCCCCAGCATTTT. Its protein is CASSPTGGADQPQHF.

This clone was observed a single time. V gene TRBV14 combines with J gene TRBJ2-5, with 9 bases aligning to TRBD1. Trimming cost V 4 bases and J 5 bases; bases outside gene matches: 5. This CDR3 contains 14 residues. Germline lookup yields CDR1 SGHDN and CDR2 FVKESK. The CDR3 DNA reads TGTGCCAGCAGCCGACAGGGGGTAAAGGAGACCCAGTACTTC. This codes for CASSRQGVKETQYF.

This clone was counted only a few times. The chain joins TRBV7-3 to TRBJ2-1, with unresolved D. Germline V gene lookup returns CDR1 SGHTA and CDR2 FQGTGA. Between the trimmed V and J ends, which lost 3 bases and 10 bases, there was a span of 10 bases. CDR3 length equals 12 residues. CDR3 residues: CASSFLAGEQFF. CDR3 nucleotide sequence: TGTGCCAGCAGCTTCTTAGCTGGAGAGCAGTTCTTC.